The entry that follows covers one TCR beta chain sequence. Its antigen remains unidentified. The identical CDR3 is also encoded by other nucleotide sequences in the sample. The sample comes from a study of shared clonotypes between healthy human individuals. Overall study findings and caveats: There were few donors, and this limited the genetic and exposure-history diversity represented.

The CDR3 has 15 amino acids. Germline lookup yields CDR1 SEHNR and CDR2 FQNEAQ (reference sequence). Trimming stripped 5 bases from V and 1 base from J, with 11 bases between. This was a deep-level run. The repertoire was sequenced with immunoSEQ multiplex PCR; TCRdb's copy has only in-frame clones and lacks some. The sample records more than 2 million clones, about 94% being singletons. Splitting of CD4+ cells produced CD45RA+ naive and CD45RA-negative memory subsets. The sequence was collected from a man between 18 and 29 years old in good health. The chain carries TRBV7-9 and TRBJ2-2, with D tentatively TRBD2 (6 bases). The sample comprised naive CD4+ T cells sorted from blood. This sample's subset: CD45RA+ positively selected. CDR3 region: CASSPLAQNTGELFF. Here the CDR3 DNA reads TGTGCCAGCAGCCCACTAGCTCAGAACACCGGGGAGCTGTTTTTT.